The sequence of this TCR beta chain was determined in a study of Ad26.COV2.S vaccination and SARS-CoV-2 variants. Described treatment: over 15 received Ad26.COV2.S at low or high dose, single or two shots; a few received placebo; per-sample allocation not given. Day 63 after the first injection of vaccine or placebo was the sampling time. About this clone: The antigen remains unidentified.

Study-level results: Possible underestimation of total T cell responses by the TCR breadth and depth analyses was noted. Following vaccination, spike-specific CD8+ and CD4+ T cell responses reportedly exhibited substantial breadth.

Libraries were prepared by immunoSEQ multiplex PCR; TCRdb keeps only in-frame clonotypes and omits some of them. The table records around 450,000 clones, 90% of them present only once. The starting material was peripheral blood, obtained in a trial of Ad26.COV2.S vaccine versus placebo. The receptor comes from a person between 18 and 65 years old who received the Ad26.COV2.S COVID-19 vaccine or a placebo.

CDR3 bases: TGTGCCAGCAGCTACTCAGGGGGCGGTGAAAAACTGTTTTTT. Residues: CASSYSGGGEKLFF. This sequence joins TRBV7-9 and TRBJ1-4; TRBD1 matches at 8 bases. The CDR3 covers 14 residues. CDR1 and CDR2 (germline): SEHNR, FQNEAQ (reference sequence). V dropped 4 bases and J dropped 7; count of bases not matched to a gene: 5.